Below, 11 T cell receptor beta chains from the same sample are listed, as sequenced in a study of T cell repertoires in cytomegalovirus infection. TCRdb re-analysed the reads in MiXCR, keeping a single row per CDR3 protein. The sample carries hundreds of thousands of distinct CDR3 sequences, approximately 24% recorded once. The sequenced sample consisted of CD8+ T cells from PBMCs. These receptors came from a human donor in good health (CMV status not recorded). Some clones in this sample may be carry-over from other donors' samples.

The V gene is TRBV7-2, the J gene TRBJ2-5; maybe TRBD2 (6 bases). The CDR3 consists of 15 residues. The ends were cut back, 5 bases at V and 4 bases at J, with 17 bases in the middle. Germline V gene lookup returns CDR1 SGHTA and CDR2 FQGNSA. The CDR3 here is CASSPDAGPPETQYF. As DNA, the CDR3 is TGTGCCAGCAGCCCGGACGCGGGACCCCCAGAGACCCAGTACTTC.

In the case of this clonotype: A much larger clone is a single base away; this may be a read error. The genes are TRBV6-1 and TRBJ2-1; 7 bases agree with TRBD2. The CDR3 covers 15 residues. V lost 6 bases and J lost 5; bases outside the gene matches: 10. The germline V gene has CDR1 MNHNS and CDR2 SASEGT. The DNA for the CDR3 is TGTGCCAGCAGGCCAGGCCTAGCGGCCCACAATGAGCAGTTCTTC. It translates to CASRPGLAAHNEQFF.

J is TRBJ2-5 and V is TRBV29-1; 12 bases align to TRBD2. V shed 2 bases, J shed 1 base, and the junction held 2 bases outside the gene matches. The CDR3 sequence is 15 residues long. CDR1 and CDR2 (germline): SQVTM, ANQGSEA. DNA for the CDR3: TGCAGCGTTGAACCTAGCGGGGGGGTCCAAGAGACCCAGTACTTC. Its translation: CSVEPSGGVQETQYF.

Worth noting for this clonotype: Mismatch with germline at one junction end may stem from a read error. The chain carries TRBV18 and TRBJ2-1; D is undetermined. The CDR3 consists of 14 residues. Looked up from germline, CDR1 is KGHSH and CDR2 is LQKENI. CDR3 in amino acids: CASSLINSYNELFF. The CDR3 DNA reads TGTGCCAGCTCTCTCATTAACTCCTACAATGAGCTGTTCTTC. Based on the CDR3 plus reference TRBV18 and TRBJ2-1, the full variable domain is NAGVMQNPRHLVRRRGQEARLRCSPMKGHSHVYWYRQLPEEGLKFMVYLQKENIIDESGMPKERFSAEFPKEGPSILRIQQVVRGDSAAYFCASSLINSYNELFFGPGTRLTVL.

The J gene is TRBJ1-5, the V gene TRBV2, with D maybe TRBD1 (5 bases). V lost 2 bases to trimming and J lost 0 bases, with 11 bases between them. The CDR3 length is 16 residues. The germline V gene encodes CDR1 SNHLY and CDR2 FYNNEI. The CDR3 bases are TGTGCCAGCAGTGAATGGGGAGGGGATAGCAATCAGCCCCAGCATTTT. This sequence encodes CASSEWGGDSNQPQHF.

This clonotype was counted only a few times. V gene TRBV6-2 or TRBV6-3 combines with J gene TRBJ2-5, with TRBD2 matching over 14 bases. The CDR3 has 17 amino acids. The germline gives CDR1 MNHEY, CDR2 SVGEGT. J gave up 2 bases and V 6 bases, and 8 bases lay outside the gene matches. Written as DNA, the CDR3 is TGTGCCAGCAGCCTGACTAGCGGGGGGGCCCAACAAGAGACCCAGTACTTC. Translating it yields CASSLTSGGAQQETQYF.

The V call is TRBV4-2, the J call TRBJ1-1, with D maybe TRBD1 (6 bases). V gave up 3 bases and J gave up 2 bases, with 10 bases separating them. This CDR3 region has 14 residues. Looked up from germline, CDR1 is LGHNA and CDR2 is YNFKEQ. As DNA, the CDR3 is TGTGCCAGCAGCCATTTACAGGGTAACACTGAAGCTTTCTTT. This translates into CASSHLQGNTEAFF.

J is TRBJ2-7 and V is TRBV7-9, with D hard to call. This CDR3 spans 12 amino acids. Trimming left V 2 bases short and J 5 bases short, with 7 bases between. Germline assignment: CDR1 SEHNR and CDR2 FQNEAQ (reference sequence). The CDR3 region has the DNA TGTGCCAGCAGCTTATTAATCCACGAGCAGTACTTC. It specifies CASSLLIHEQYF.

The chain is built from TRBV25-1 and TRBJ2-1; D remains unclear. Germline assignment: CDR1 MGHDK and CDR2 SYGVNS. The CDR3 extends over 13 amino acids. The V end was cut by 2 bases, the J end by 7 bases, with 9 bases between. CDR3 in amino acids: CASSEKLRNEQFF. The DNA for the CDR3 is TGTGCCAGCAGTGAAAAACTAAGGAATGAGCAGTTCTTC.

This clonotype turned up a few times. The V call is TRBV28, the J call TRBJ1-4, with TRBD1 as a possible D gene (6 bases). This CDR3 region has 16 residues. V was trimmed by 5 bases and J by 5 bases, leaving 18 bases between them. Per the germline V gene, CDR1 is MDHEN and CDR2 is SYDVKM. The CDR3 sequence: CASSALHRAQNEKLFF. As DNA, the CDR3 is TGTGCCAGCAGTGCACTCCACAGGGCCCAAAATGAAAAACTGTTTTTT.

This chain links TRBV29-1 with TRBJ1-2; D call uncertain. Germline V gene data show CDR1 as SQVTM and CDR2 as ANQGSEA. The V end was cut by 0 bases, the J end by 8 bases, with 16 bases between. The CDR3 totals 14 residues. Here the CDR3 DNA reads TGCAGCGTTGAAGAGAGAGGCCTCCTAAGAGGCTACACCTTC. Translating gives CSVEERGLLRGYTF.